The 12 T cell receptor beta chains given below trace back to one sample, sequenced in a study of control samples from healthy donors and cancer patients. Sequencing used immunoSEQ multiplex PCR; TCRdb keeps in-frame clones, though not all of them. The repertoire includes 130,000 or so clones, about 88% of them detected once, and about 3.2% sits in the top ten. The sequenced sample was blood. The source of these receptors is a man over 45 in good health.

This chain links TRBV11-3 with TRBJ1-6, with 8 nucleotides matching TRBD1. The V and J ends lost 4 bases and 8 bases, in that order; junction bases with no gene match: 4. Germline V gene lookup returns CDR1 SGHNT and CDR2 YENEEA. There are 14 residues in the CDR3. The CDR3 nucleotides read TGTGCCAGCAGCTGGGGGACAGGAGATTCACCCCTCCACTTT. Translating it yields CASSWGTGDSPLHF. Looking up the rest from reference TRBV11-3 and TRBJ1-6 gives the full variable domain: EAGVVQSPRYKIIEKKQPVAFWCNPISGHNTLYWYLQNLGQGPELLIRYENEEAVDDSQLPKDRFSAERLKGVDSTLKIQPAELGDSAVYLCASSWGTGDSPLHFGNGTRLTVT.

The rearrangement joins TRBV10-1 to TRBJ2-3; 7 bases map to TRBD2. The CDR3 covers 17 residues. Germline CDR1 is WNHNN and CDR2 is SYGVQD (reference sequence). After removal of 7 bases from V and 2 bases from J, the junction contained 15 bases not matched to a gene. The CDR3 DNA follows: TGCGCCAGCACCCCACCCACCGCGCGGGGGATCACAGATACGCAGTATTTT. Translated: CASTPPTARGITDTQYF.

This clone was picked up a small number of times. V and J are TRBV5-4 and TRBJ1-1, with D possibly being TRBD1 (6 bases). Germline V gene data show CDR1 as SGHNT and CDR2 as YYREEE (reference sequence). This CDR3 contains 14 residues. The germline V and J ends were trimmed by 3 bases and 4 bases, with 13 bases remaining between them. CDR3 loop: CASSSSFRGTEAFF. The CDR3 region has the DNA TGTGCCAGCAGCTCCTCATTCAGGGGCACTGAAGCTTTCTTT.

V gene TRBV7-6 combines with J gene TRBJ1-6; unclear D gene. CDR3 length: 16 amino acids. Trimming left V 0 bases short and J 5 bases short, with 11 bases between. Germline-derived CDR1 and CDR2 are SGHVS and FNYEAQ. The CDR3 region is CASSLAYTGHNSPLHF. CDR3 coding DNA: TGTGCCAGCAGCTTAGCGTATACGGGTCATAATTCACCCCTCCACTTT.

This clone was observed a single time. CDR3 DNA sequence: TGTGCCACCAGCAGAGATCGGACACAGGGGTACGAGCAGTACTTC. It encodes CATSRDRTQGYEQYF. The V and J genes are TRBV15 and TRBJ2-7; 7 bases match TRBD1. CDR3 length equals 15 residues. Germline V lookup: CDR1 LNHNV, CDR2 YYDKDF (reference sequence). V was clipped by 0 bases and J by 4 bases; unmatched bases: 6.

V gene TRBV9 combines with J gene TRBJ1-1; no clear D. Germline CDR1 reads SGDLS; CDR2 reads YYNGEE. The CDR3 contains 12 residues. Trimming left V 0 bases short and J 3 bases short, with 3 bases between. CDR3 sequence: CASSVDDTEAFF. The CDR3 coding sequence is TGTGCCAGCAGCGTAGACGACACTGAAGCTTTCTTT.

The chain joins TRBV29-1 to TRBJ2-3; 9 nucleotides line up with TRBD2. CDR3 length: 15 residues. The V gene's germline CDR1 is SQVTM and CDR2 ANQGSEA. V was pared by 6 bases and J by 0 bases, with 7 bases of the junction left unmatched. The CDR3 DNA reads as TGCAGCGTATATACTAGCGGGCGGAGCACAGATACGCAGTATTTT. Encoded protein: CSVYTSGRSTDTQYF.

The chain combines TRBV5-4 with TRBJ1-1; 8 positions agree with TRBD1. V shed 2 bases, J shed 4 bases, and the junction held 7 bases outside the gene matches. The germline CDR1 and CDR2 sequences are SGHNT and YYREEE (reference sequence). The CDR3 is 15 amino acids. CDR3 nucleotide sequence: TGTGCCAGCAGCTTCAGACAGGGGCTGGGCACTGAAGCTTTCTTT. Protein sequence: CASSFRQGLGTEAFF.

The chain carries TRBV5-8 and TRBJ2-2; D is ambiguous. Germline-derived CDR1 and CDR2 are SGHTS and YDEGEE. This CDR3 comprises 15 residues. Trimming left V 0 bases short and J 4 bases short, with 10 bases between. The CDR3 region has the DNA TGTGCCAGCAGCTTGGGGTGGGTGCGCACCGGGGAGCTGTTTTTT. Its translation: CASSLGWVRTGELFF.

The chain is built from TRBV18 and TRBJ1-2; TRBD1 aligns across 8 bases. V dropped 4 bases and J dropped 6; count of bases not matched to a gene: 4. The CDR3 runs to 13 residues. Germline CDR1 is KGHSH and CDR2 is LQKENI. This CDR3 is CASSRLTGDGYTF. CDR3 DNA sequence: TGTGCCAGCTCACGACTGACAGGGGATGGCTACACCTTC.

The V and J genes are TRBV3-1 (or the pseudogene TRBV3-2) and TRBJ1-6; the D gene is possibly TRBD1 (5 bases). Per germline, CDR1 LGHDT and CDR2 YNNKEL (reference sequence). The CDR3 runs 15 residues. The ends were cut back, 0 bases at V and 10 bases at J, with 13 bases in the middle. CDR3 nucleotide sequence: TGTGCCAGCAGCCAAGAAATCGGAACAGGATCACCCCTCCACTTT. Translating gives CASSQEIGTGSPLHF.

The rearrangement links TRBV13 to TRBJ2-1; D tentatively fits TRBD1 or TRBD2 (5 bases each). Germline assignment: CDR1 PRHDT and CDR2 FYEKMQ (reference sequence). CDR3 length: 15 residues. Between the trimmed V and J ends, which lost 4 bases and 11 bases, there was a span of 21 bases. The CDR3 DNA reads as TGTGCCAGCAGCTACCCCCCCGGGACCCTCAAGCAGCAGTTCTTC. Protein: CASSYPPGTLKQQFF.